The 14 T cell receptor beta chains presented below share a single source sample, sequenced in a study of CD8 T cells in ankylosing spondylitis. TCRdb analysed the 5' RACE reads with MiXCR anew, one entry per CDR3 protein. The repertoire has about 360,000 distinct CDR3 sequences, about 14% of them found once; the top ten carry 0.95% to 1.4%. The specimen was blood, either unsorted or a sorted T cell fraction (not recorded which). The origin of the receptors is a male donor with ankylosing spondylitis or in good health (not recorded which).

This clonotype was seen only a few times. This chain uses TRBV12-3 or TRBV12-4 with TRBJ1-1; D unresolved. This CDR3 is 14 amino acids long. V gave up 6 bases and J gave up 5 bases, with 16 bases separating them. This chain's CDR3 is CASSSLGIGTEAFF. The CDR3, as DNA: TGTGCCAGCAGCAGTTTAGGTATAGGGACTGAAGCTTTCTTT.

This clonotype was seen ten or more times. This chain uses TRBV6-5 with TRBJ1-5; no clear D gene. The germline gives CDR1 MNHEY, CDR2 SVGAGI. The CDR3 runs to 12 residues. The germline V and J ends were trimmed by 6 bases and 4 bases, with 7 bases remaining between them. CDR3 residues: CASSPINQPQHF. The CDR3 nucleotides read TGTGCCAGCAGCCCAATTAATCAGCCCCAGCATTTT.

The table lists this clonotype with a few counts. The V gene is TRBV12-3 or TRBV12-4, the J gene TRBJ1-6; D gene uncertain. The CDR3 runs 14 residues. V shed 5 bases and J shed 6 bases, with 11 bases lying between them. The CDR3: CASSPLSSNSPLHF. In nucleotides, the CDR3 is TGTGCCAGCAGTCCGCTCAGTTCTAATTCACCCCTCCACTTT.

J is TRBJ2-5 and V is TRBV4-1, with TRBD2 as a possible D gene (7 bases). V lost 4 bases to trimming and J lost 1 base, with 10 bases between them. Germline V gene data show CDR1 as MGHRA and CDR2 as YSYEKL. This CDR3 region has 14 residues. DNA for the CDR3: TGCGCCAGCAGCCGGGCGGGGGCCCAAGAGACCCAGTACTTC. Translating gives CASSRAGAQETQYF.

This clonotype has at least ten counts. The CDR3 nucleotides read TGCGCCAGCAGCTTGACCCTAGCGGGAGCCCTCAATGAGCAGTTCTTC. The encoded protein is CASSLTLAGALNEQFF. The V and J genes are TRBV5-1 and TRBJ2-1; 10 bases map to TRBD2. J lost 6 bases, V lost 1 base, and 7 bases had no gene match. CDR1 SGHRS and CDR2 YFSETQ come from the germline V gene. The CDR3 length is 16 residues.

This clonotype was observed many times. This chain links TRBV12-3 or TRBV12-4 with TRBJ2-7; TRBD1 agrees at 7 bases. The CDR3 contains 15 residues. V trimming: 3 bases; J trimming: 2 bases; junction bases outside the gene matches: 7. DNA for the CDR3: TGTGCCAGCAGTTTGTCACAGGGGCAAACCTACGAGCAGTACTTC. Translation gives CASSLSQGQTYEQYF.

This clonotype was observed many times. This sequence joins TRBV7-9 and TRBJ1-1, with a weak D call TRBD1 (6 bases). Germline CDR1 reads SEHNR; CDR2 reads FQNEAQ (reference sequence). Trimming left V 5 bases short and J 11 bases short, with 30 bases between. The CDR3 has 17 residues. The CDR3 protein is CASSNRGGLGYSWGAFF. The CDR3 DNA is TGTGCCAGCAGCAACAGAGGGGGGCTAGGTTACTCTTGGGGCGCTTTCTTT.

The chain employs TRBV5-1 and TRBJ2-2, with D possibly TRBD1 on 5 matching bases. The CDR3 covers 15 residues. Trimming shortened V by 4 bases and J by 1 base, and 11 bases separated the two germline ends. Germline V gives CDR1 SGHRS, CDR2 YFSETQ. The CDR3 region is CASSPTALNTGELFF. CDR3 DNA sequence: TGCGCCAGCAGCCCGACAGCGTTGAACACCGGGGAGCTGTTTTTT.

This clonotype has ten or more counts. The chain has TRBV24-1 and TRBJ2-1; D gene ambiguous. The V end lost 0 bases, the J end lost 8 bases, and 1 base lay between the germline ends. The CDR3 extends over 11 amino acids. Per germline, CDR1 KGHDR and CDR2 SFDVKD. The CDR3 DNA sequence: TGTGCCACCAGTGATTTGTATGAGCAGTTCTTC. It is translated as CATSDLYEQFF.

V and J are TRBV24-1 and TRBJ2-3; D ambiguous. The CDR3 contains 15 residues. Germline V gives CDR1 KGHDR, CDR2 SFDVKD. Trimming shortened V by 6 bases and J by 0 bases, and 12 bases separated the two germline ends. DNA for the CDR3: TGTGCCACCAGTCAGTCCGGAACTAGCACAGATACGCAGTATTTT. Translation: CATSQSGTSTDTQYF.

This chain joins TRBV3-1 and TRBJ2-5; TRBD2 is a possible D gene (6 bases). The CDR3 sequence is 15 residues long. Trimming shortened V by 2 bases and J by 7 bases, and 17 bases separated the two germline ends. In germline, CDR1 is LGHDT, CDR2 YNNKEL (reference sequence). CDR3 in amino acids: CASSQRERVVGTQYF. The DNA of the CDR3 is TGTGCCAGCAGCCAACGGGAGAGGGTGGTAGGGACCCAGTACTTC.

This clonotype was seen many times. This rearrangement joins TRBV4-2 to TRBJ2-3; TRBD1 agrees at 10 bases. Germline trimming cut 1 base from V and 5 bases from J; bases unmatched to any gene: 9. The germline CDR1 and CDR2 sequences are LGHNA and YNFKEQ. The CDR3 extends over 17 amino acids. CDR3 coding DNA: TGTGCCAGCAGCCAAGTAGCCGGGACAGGGGAGATAGATACGCAGTATTTT. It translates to CASSQVAGTGEIDTQYF.

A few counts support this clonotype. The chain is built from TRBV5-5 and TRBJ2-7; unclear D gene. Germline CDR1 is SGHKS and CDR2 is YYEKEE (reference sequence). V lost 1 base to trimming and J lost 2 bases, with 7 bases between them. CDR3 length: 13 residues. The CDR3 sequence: CASSLSWAYEQYF. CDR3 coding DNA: TGTGCCAGCAGCTTGTCCTGGGCCTACGAGCAGTACTTC. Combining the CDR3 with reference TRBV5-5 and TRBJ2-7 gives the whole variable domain DAGVTQSPTHLIKTRGQQVTLRCSPISGHKSVSWYQQVLGQGPQFIFQYYEKEERGRGNFPDRFSARQFPNYSSELNVNALLLGDSALYLCASSLSWAYEQYFGPGTRLTVT.

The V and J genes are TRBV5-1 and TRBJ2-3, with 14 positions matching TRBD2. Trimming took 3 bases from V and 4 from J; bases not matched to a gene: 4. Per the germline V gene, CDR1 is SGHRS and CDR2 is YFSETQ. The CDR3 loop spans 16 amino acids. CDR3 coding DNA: TGCGCCAGCAGCTCGAGACTAGCGGGAGGGGCAGATACGCAGTATTTT. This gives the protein CASSSRLAGGADTQYF.